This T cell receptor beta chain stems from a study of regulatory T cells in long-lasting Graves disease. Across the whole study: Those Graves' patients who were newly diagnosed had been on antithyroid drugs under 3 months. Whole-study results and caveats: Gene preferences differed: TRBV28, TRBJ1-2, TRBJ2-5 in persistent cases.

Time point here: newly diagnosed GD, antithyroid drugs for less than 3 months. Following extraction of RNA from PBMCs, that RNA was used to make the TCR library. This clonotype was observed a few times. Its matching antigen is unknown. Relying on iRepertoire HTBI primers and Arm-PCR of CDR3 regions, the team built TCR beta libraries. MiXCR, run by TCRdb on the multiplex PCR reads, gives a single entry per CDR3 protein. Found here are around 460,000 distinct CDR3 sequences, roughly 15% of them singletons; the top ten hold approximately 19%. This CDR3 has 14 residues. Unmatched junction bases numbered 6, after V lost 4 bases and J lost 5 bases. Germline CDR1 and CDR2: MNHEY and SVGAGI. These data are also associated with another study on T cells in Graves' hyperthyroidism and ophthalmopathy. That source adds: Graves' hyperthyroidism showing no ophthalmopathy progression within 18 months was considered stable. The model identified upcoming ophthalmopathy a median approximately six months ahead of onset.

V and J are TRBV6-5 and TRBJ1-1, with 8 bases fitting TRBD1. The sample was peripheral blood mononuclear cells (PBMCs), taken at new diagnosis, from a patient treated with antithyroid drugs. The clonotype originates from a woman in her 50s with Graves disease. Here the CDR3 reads CASSSGQGFTEAFF. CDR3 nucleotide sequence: TGTGCCAGCAGTTCCGGACAGGGTTTTACTGAAGCTTTCTTT.